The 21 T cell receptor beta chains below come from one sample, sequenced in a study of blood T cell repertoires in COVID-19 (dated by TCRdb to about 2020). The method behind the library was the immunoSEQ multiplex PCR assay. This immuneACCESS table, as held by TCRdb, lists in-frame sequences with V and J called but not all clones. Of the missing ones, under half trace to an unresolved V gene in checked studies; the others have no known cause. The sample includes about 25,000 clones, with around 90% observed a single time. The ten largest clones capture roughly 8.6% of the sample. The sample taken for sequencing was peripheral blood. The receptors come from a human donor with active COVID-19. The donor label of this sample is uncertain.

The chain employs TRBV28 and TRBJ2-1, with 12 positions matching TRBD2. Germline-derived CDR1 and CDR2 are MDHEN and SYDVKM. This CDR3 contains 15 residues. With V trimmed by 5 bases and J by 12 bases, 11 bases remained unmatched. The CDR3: CASSLAGGGRGLQFF. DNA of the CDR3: TGTGCCAGCAGTCTAGCGGGAGGGGGTCGTGGATTGCAGTTCTTC.

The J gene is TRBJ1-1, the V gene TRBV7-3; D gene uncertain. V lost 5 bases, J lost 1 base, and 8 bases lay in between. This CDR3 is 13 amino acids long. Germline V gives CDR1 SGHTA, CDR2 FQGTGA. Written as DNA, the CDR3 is TGTGCCAGCAGCCAGGCACAGAACACTGAAGCTTTCTTT. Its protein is CASSQAQNTEAFF.

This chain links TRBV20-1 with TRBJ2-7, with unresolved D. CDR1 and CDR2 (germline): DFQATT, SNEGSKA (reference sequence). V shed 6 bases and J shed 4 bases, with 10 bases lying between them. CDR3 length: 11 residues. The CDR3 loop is CSATTSYEQYF. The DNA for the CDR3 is TGCAGTGCCACTACATCGTACGAGCAGTACTTC.

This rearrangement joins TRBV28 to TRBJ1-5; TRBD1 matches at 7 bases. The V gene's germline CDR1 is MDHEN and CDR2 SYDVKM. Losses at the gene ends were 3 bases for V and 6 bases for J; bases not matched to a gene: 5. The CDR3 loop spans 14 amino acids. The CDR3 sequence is CASSFGSGGQPQHF. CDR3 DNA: TGTGCCAGCAGTTTTGGGTCAGGGGGTCAGCCCCAGCATTTT.

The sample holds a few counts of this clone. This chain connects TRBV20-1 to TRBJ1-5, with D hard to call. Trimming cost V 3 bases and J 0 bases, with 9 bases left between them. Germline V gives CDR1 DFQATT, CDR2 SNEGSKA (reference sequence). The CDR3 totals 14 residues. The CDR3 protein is CSASGPYSNQPQHF. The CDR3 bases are TGCAGTGCTAGTGGGCCTTATAGCAATCAGCCCCAGCATTTT.

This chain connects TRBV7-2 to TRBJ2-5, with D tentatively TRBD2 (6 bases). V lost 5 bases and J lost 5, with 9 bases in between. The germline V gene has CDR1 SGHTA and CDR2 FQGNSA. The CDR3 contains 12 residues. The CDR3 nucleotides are TGTGCCAGCAGCGCGGGGAGGGAGACCCAGTACTTC. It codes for CASSAGRETQYF. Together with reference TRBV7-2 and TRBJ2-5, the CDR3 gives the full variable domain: GAGVSQSPSNKVTEKGKDVELRCDPISGHTALYWYRQSLGQGLEFLIYFQGNSAPDKSGLPSDRFSAERTGGSVSTLTIQRTQQEDSAVYLCASSAGRETQYFGPGTRLLVL.

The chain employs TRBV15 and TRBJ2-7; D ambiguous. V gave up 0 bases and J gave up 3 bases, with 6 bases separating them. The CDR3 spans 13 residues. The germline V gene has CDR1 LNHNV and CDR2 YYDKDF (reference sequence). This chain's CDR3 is CATSREINYEQYF. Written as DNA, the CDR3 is TGTGCCACCAGCAGAGAAATCAACTACGAGCAGTACTTC.

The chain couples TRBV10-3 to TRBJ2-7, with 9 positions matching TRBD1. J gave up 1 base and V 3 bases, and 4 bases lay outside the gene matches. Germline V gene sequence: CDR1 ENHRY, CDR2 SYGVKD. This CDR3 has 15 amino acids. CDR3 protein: CAISDRDRESYEQYF. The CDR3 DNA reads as TGTGCCATCAGTGATCGGGACAGGGAATCCTACGAGCAGTACTTC.

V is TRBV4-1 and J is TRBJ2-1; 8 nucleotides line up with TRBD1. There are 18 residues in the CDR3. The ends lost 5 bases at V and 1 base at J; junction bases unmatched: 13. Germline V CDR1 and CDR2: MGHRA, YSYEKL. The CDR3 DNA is TGCGCCAGCAGCATCCCCGGGACAGGAAGGAGTTCCTACAATGAGCAGTTCTTC. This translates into CASSIPGTGRSSYNEQFF.

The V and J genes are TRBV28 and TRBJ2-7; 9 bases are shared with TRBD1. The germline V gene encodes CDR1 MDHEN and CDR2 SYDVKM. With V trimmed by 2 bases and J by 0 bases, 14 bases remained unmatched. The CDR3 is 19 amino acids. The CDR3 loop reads CASSLLYRDRAPFSYEQYF. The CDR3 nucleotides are TGTGCCAGCAGTTTACTCTACCGGGACAGGGCCCCTTTCTCCTACGAGCAGTACTTC. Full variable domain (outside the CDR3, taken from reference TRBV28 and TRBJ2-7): DVKVTQSSRYLVKRTGEKVFLECVQDMDHENMFWYRQDPGLGLRLIYFSYDVKMKEKGDIPEGYSVSREKKERFSLILESASTNQTSMYLCASSLLYRDRAPFSYEQYFGPGTRLTVT.

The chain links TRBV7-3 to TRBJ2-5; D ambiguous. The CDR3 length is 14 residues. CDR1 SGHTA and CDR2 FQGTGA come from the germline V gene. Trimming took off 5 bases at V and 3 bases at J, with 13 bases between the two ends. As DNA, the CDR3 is TGTGCCAGCAGCCCGTCTGGCTCCGAAGAGACCCAGTACTTC. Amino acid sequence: CASSPSGSEETQYF.

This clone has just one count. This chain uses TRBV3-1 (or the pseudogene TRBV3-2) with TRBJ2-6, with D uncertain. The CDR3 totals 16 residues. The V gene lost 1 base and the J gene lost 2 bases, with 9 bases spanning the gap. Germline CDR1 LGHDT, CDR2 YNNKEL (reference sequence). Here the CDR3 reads CASSQAYGTGANVLTF. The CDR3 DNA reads TGTGCCAGCAGCCAAGCATACGGTACTGGGGCCAACGTCCTGACTTTC.

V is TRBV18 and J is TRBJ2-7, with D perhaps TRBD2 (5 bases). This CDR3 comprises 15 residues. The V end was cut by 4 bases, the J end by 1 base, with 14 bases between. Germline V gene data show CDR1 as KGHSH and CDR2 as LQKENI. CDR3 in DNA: TGTGCCAGCTCACTCATCACTAGTACGTCCTACGAGCAGTACTTC. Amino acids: CASSLITSTSYEQYF.

CDR3 in DNA: TGTGCCAGCAGTTTTGACAGGCGAAATGAAAAACTGTTTTTT. Translating gives CASSFDRRNEKLFF. This chain uses TRBV6-6 with TRBJ1-4; possibly TRBD1 for D (6 bases). V was pared by 4 bases and J by 5 bases, with 11 bases between. The CDR3 has 14 residues. CDR1 and CDR2 from the germline V gene are MNHNY and SVGAGI (reference sequence).

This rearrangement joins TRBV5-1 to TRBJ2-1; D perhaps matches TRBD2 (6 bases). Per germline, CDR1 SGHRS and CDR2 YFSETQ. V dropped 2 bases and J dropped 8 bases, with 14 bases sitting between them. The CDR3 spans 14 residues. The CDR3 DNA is TGCGCCAGCAGCTTCGAGGATTGGGGGGATGAGCAGTTCTTC. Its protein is CASSFEDWGDEQFF.

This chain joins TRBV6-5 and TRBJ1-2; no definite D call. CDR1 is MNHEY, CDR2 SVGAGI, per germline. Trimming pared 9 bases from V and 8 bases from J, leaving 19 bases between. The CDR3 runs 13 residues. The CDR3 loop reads CASNPHSPPGYTF. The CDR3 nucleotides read TGTGCCAGTAACCCTCATAGCCCCCCGGGCTACACCTTC.

The CDR3 DNA is TGTGCCAGCAGGTGGGGGCTTGAAGATACGCAGTATTTT. Translating it yields CASRWGLEDTQYF. The chain couples TRBV28 to TRBJ2-3; a possible D gene is TRBD1 (6 bases). The CDR3 has 13 residues. V lost 6 bases, J lost 5 bases, and 12 bases lay in between. In germline, CDR1 is MDHEN, CDR2 SYDVKM. The variable domain in full, with the rest retrieved from reference TRBV28 and TRBJ2-3, is DVKVTQSSRYLVKRTGEKVFLECVQDMDHENMFWYRQDPGLGLRLIYFSYDVKMKEKGDIPEGYSVSREKKERFSLILESASTNQTSMYLCASRWGLEDTQYFGPGTRLTVL.

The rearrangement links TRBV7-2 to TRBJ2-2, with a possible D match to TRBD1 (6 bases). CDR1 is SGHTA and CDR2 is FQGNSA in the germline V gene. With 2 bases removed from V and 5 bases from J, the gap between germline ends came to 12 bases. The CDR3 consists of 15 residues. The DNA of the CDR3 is TGTGCCAGCAGCTTAACCAGGGGTAGGACCGGGGAGCTGTTTTTT. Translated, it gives CASSLTRGRTGELFF.

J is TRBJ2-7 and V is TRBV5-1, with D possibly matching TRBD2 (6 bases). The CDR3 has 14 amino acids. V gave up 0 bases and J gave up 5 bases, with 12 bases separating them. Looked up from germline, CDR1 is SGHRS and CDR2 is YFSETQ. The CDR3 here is CASSLAGGSDEQYF. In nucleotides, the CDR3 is TGCGCCAGCAGCTTGGCCGGAGGGTCGGACGAGCAGTACTTC.

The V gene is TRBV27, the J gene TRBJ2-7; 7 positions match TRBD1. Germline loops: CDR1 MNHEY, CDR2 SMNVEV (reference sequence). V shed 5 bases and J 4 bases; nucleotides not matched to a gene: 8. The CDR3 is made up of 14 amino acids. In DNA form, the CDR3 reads TGTGCCAGCAGTCCCCCGGGACAGCCTTACGAGCAGTACTTC. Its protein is CASSPPGQPYEQYF.

CDR3: CASSLGQIAGGVEQYF. The DNA for the CDR3 is TGTGCCAGCAGCTTAGGGCAGATAGCGGGAGGAGTCGAGCAGTACTTC. V and J are TRBV13 and TRBJ2-7; 10 bases match TRBD2. V was clipped by 0 bases and J by 6 bases; unmatched bases: 8. Germline values: CDR1 PRHDT, CDR2 FYEKMQ (reference sequence). There are 16 residues in the CDR3.